These 27 T cell receptor beta chains share one sample of origin, sequenced in a study of early T cells in non-severe SARS-CoV-2 infection. TCRdb processed the 5' RACE reads anew with MiXCR; each CDR3 protein has one entry. The table has around 70,000 distinct CDR3 sequences, about 12% seen once. The sequenced sample consisted of whole blood. The source is an adult who was a healthcare worker with PCR-confirmed SARS-CoV-2 infection or an uninfected control (not recorded which).

The J gene is TRBJ1-5, the V gene TRBV6-6; 10 positions match TRBD1. The ends lost 4 bases at V and 7 bases at J; junction bases unmatched: 4. The germline V gene has CDR1 MNHNY and CDR2 SVGAGI (reference sequence). This CDR3 region has 14 residues. The CDR3 nucleotides are TGTGCCAGCAGTTCCCCGGACAGGGGGCAGCCCCAGCATTTT. Protein: CASSSPDRGQPQHF.

Remarks on this clonotype: A read error may explain this, as a much larger clone is one base away. The gene calls are TRBV9 and TRBJ1-2, with TRBD1 identical over 8 bases. This CDR3 region has 14 residues. Germline CDR1 and CDR2: SGDLS and YYNGEE. J lost 5 bases, V lost 4 bases, and 7 bases had no gene match. The CDR3 region is CASSPRTGRYGYTF. DNA for the CDR3: TGTGCCAGCAGCCCCAGGACAGGGAGGTATGGCTACACCTTC.

This clonotype was seen at least ten times. The chain links TRBV20-1 to TRBJ1-6; 8 bases fit TRBD1. The junction had 7 bases not matched to a gene; V was cut back by 0 bases and J by 6 bases. The CDR3 runs to 16 residues. Germline CDR1 DFQATT, CDR2 SNEGSKA (reference sequence). CDR3 loop: CSARDRGLGFNSPLHF. In DNA, the CDR3 is TGCAGTGCTAGAGACAGGGGGCTCGGGTTTAATTCACCCCTCCACTTT.

The gene calls are TRBV28 and TRBJ1-1; 8 positions agree with TRBD1. CDR3 length: 13 residues. J gave up 8 bases and V 2 bases, and 4 bases lay outside the gene matches. CDR1 and CDR2 from the germline V gene are MDHEN and SYDVKM. CDR3 nucleotides: TGTGCCAGCAGTTTAGAAGGGGACAGGGAAGCTTTCTTT. This sequence encodes CASSLEGDREAFF.

This clonotype was recorded a few times. The chain couples TRBV7-9 to TRBJ1-4, with D unresolved. This CDR3 contains 15 residues. V was shortened by 6 bases and J by 0 bases, with 11 bases between the two germline ends. CDR1 and CDR2 from the germline V gene are SEHNR and FQNEAQ (reference sequence). Here the CDR3 reads CASSKNGATNEKLFF. The CDR3 DNA reads as TGTGCCAGCAGTAAAAACGGAGCAACTAATGAAAAACTGTTTTTT.

The chain recombines TRBV20-1 with TRBJ1-3, with D uncertain. CDR3 length equals 13 residues. Germline loops: CDR1 DFQATT, CDR2 SNEGSKA (reference sequence). Trimming removed 3 bases at V and 0 bases at J, with 6 bases between. This CDR3 is CSASGSSGNTIYF. CDR3 DNA sequence: TGCAGTGCTAGTGGCAGCTCTGGAAACACCATATATTTT.

This clonotype was seen ten or more times. Compared with germline, one end of the junction differs, possibly owing to a read error. The rearrangement links TRBV6-6 to TRBJ2-1; possible D gene TRBD2, 6 bases. This CDR3 has 15 residues. The germline V gene encodes CDR1 MNHNY and CDR2 SVGAGI (reference sequence). The CDR3 reads CASSYRRRTTPLLVF. In DNA, the CDR3 is TGTGCCAGCAGTTACCGTCGTAGGACTACTCCCCTTCTGGTCTTC.

The rearrangement links TRBV9 to TRBJ1-1; D is unresolved. The germline CDR1 and CDR2 sequences are SGDLS and YYNGEE. This CDR3 has 15 amino acids. V lost 4 bases to trimming and J lost 1 base, with 14 bases between them. The DNA of the CDR3 is TGTGCCAGCAGCTCCACTACAGTGGGGAACACTGAAGCTTTCTTT. Its protein is CASSSTTVGNTEAFF.

The V gene is TRBV6-1, the J gene TRBJ2-7; D may be TRBD2 (5 bases). V gave up 2 bases and J gave up 4 bases, with 12 bases separating them. The CDR3 consists of 14 residues. Germline-derived CDR1 and CDR2 are MNHNS and SASEGT. Here the CDR3 reads CASSEFRTSYEQYF. CDR3 in DNA: TGTGCCAGCAGTGAATTCAGGACTTCTTACGAGCAGTACTTC.

This clonotype was seen ten or more times. CDR3 coding DNA: TGTGCCAGCAGTCTTTTCGGGACTAGCGGGTACGAGCAGTACTTC. Translation: CASSLFGTSGYEQYF. The chain joins TRBV25-1 to TRBJ2-7; 12 positions agree with TRBD2. Per germline, CDR1 MGHDK and CDR2 SYGVNS. After removal of 5 bases from V and 4 bases from J, the junction contained 6 bases not matched to a gene. The CDR3 spans 15 residues.

Regarding this clonotype: One end of the junction does not line up with germline, which may come from a read error. The chain uses TRBV10-3 and TRBJ2-5; the D call may be TRBD1 or TRBD2 (6 bases each). The CDR3 covers 15 residues. CDR1 and CDR2 from the germline V gene are ENHRY and SYGVKD. CDR3 nucleotide sequence: TGTACCATCAGTGCGGAGGGGGGCGGCCAAGAGACCCAGTACTTC. This translates into CTISAEGGGQETQYF.

V is TRBV11-2 and J is TRBJ1-2; D ambiguous. The germline V and J ends were trimmed by 2 bases and 3 bases, with 13 bases remaining between them. Germline V gives CDR1 SGHAT, CDR2 FQNNGV. The CDR3 loop spans 15 amino acids. The CDR3 is CASSLSPGADYGYTF. In DNA, the CDR3 is TGTGCCAGCAGCTTAAGTCCGGGAGCGGACTATGGCTACACCTTC.

This clonotype occurred many times. The J gene is TRBJ2-7, the V gene TRBV7-3; D is unclear. The ends were cut back, 2 bases at V and 3 bases at J, with 8 bases in the middle. Germline CDR1 reads SGHTA; CDR2 reads FQGTGA. This CDR3 contains 13 residues. CDR3 nucleotides: TGTGCCAGCAGCTTACAGACAAGCTACGAGCAGTACTTC. Residues: CASSLQTSYEQYF.

This clonotype was detected only a few times. V and J are TRBV14 and TRBJ1-1; D unresolved. The CDR3 has 14 amino acids. Germline values: CDR1 SGHDN, CDR2 FVKESK. V gave up 0 bases and J gave up 8 bases, with 13 bases separating them. The CDR3, as DNA: TGTGCCAGCAGCCAAGATGATTGGAACAGCGAAGCTTTCTTT. Its protein product is CASSQDDWNSEAFF.

V usage is TRBV10-3 and J usage is TRBJ2-7; D gene uncertain. This CDR3 region has 14 residues. V lost 2 bases and J lost 1, with 9 bases in between. Germline V gene lookup returns CDR1 ENHRY and CDR2 SYGVKD. This CDR3 reads CAISEGIGSYEQYF. The DNA for the CDR3 is TGTGCCATCAGTGAGGGTATAGGGTCCTACGAGCAGTACTTC.

This clonotype has only a few counts. This rearrangement joins TRBV9 to TRBJ2-3; D unclear. The CDR3 has 13 residues. Germline V gene sequence: CDR1 SGDLS, CDR2 YYNGEE. The germline V and J ends were trimmed by 4 bases and 5 bases, with 11 bases remaining between them. CDR3 nucleotides: TGTGCCAGCAGCCCTCACACCGAAGATACGCAGTATTTT. Amino acid sequence: CASSPHTEDTQYF.

The rearrangement links TRBV29-1 to TRBJ1-1; D is perhaps TRBD1 (6 bases). The CDR3 runs to 15 residues. Trimming left V 3 bases short and J 5 bases short, with 19 bases between. Germline V gene data show CDR1 as SQVTM and CDR2 as ANQGSEA. CDR3 bases: TGCAGCGTTGAGACTGGACCGGGGGCGAATACTGAAGCTTTCTTT. Amino acids: CSVETGPGANTEAFF.

This clonotype was observed at least ten times. The chain uses TRBV7-9 and TRBJ1-1; D remains unclear. V gave up 3 bases and J gave up 6 bases, with 8 bases separating them. The germline CDR1 and CDR2 sequences are SEHNR and FQNEAQ (reference sequence). CDR3 size: 12 residues. In DNA form, the CDR3 reads TGTGCCAGCAGCTTCTTGAGAGCTGAAGCTTTCTTT. Amino acids: CASSFLRAEAFF. Full variable domain (remainder filled in from reference TRBV7-9 and TRBJ1-1): DTGVSQNPRHKITKRGQNVTFRCDPISEHNRLYWYRQTLGQGPEFLTYFQNEAQLEKSRLLSDRFSAERPKGSFSTLEIQRTEQGDSAMYLCASSFLRAEAFFGQGTRLTVV.

As concerns this clonotype: Mismatch with germline at one junction end may stem from a read error. The chain combines TRBV18 with TRBJ1-2; a possible D gene is TRBD1 (5 bases). The CDR3 runs 14 residues. CDR1 and CDR2 from the germline V gene are KGHSH and LQKENI. The CDR3 DNA reads as TGTGCCAGCTCACCGCTTTCCAGGGATGCCGGGACCTCCTTC. The encoded protein is CASSPLSRDAGTSF.

This clonotype was counted only a few times. V gene TRBV9 combines with J gene TRBJ1-6; D unresolved. Deletions cut 3 bases from V and 7 bases from J, with 14 bases between. In germline, CDR1 is SGDLS, CDR2 YYNGEE. This CDR3 has 15 amino acids. The CDR3 reads CASSASRAANSPLHF. The CDR3 DNA sequence: TGTGCCAGCAGCGCCTCCCGGGCCGCCAATTCACCCCTCCACTTT.

This clonotype has a handful of counts. The V and J genes are TRBV7-6 and TRBJ2-3, with 12 bases identical to TRBD2. Losses at the gene ends were 5 bases for V and 2 bases for J; bases not matched to a gene: 5. This CDR3 region has 16 residues. The V gene's germline CDR1 is SGHVS and CDR2 FNYEAQ. In DNA, the CDR3 is TGTGCCAGCAGCGACCGACTAGCGGGGGCCACAGATACGCAGTATTTT. As protein: CASSDRLAGATDTQYF.

This clonotype was counted ten times or more. V usage is TRBV20-1 and J usage is TRBJ2-7; D is tentatively TRBD1 or TRBD2 (5 bases each). Trimming took off 3 bases at V and 3 bases at J, with 15 bases between the two ends. This CDR3 spans 14 amino acids. Germline V gene sequence: CDR1 DFQATT, CDR2 SNEGSKA (reference sequence). In DNA form, the CDR3 reads TGCAGTGCTAGGAACCGGGACGGGAACTACGAGCAGTACTTC. The encoded protein is CSARNRDGNYEQYF.

The chain recombines TRBV19 with TRBJ1-5; TRBD1 is a possible D gene (5 bases). The CDR3 is made up of 15 amino acids. V was pared by 0 bases and J by 1 base, with 7 bases between. Germline-derived CDR1 and CDR2 are LNHDA and SQIVND (reference sequence). CDR3 protein: CASSIDRVSNQPQHF. The CDR3 bases are TGTGCCAGTAGTATAGACAGGGTAAGCAATCAGCCCCAGCATTTT. The full variable domain, in which reference TRBV19 and TRBJ1-5 provide the parts outside the CDR3, is DGGITQSPKYLFRKEGQNVTLSCEQNLNHDAMYWYRQDPGQGLRLIYYSQIVNDFQKGDIAEGYSVSREKKESFPLTVTSAQKNPTAFYLCASSIDRVSNQPQHFGDGTRLSIL.

This clonotype was detected only a few times. DNA for the CDR3: TGTGCCAGCAGCCACGGAGGGACAGACACTGAAGCTTTCTTT. Translated, it gives CASSHGGTDTEAFF. The V call is TRBV3-1, the J call TRBJ1-1, with 7 bases identical to TRBD1. CDR3 length: 14 residues. Looked up from germline, CDR1 is LGHDT and CDR2 is YNNKEL (reference sequence). The V segment lost 3 bases and the J segment 3 bases; nucleotides outside the gene matches: 4.

This clonotype occurred a few times. J is TRBJ1-6 and V is TRBV3-1; D might be TRBD1 (5 bases). V lost 4 bases and J lost 10, with 11 bases in between. CDR3 size: 13 residues. CDR1 is LGHDT and CDR2 is YNNKEL in the germline V gene (reference sequence). CDR3 protein: CASSLTDKSPLHF. DNA for the CDR3: TGTGCCAGCAGCCTTACGGACAAATCACCCCTCCACTTT.

This clonotype was found many times. The CDR3, as DNA: TGCGCCAGCAGCTTGGACGTTGTGAACACTGAAGCTTTCTTT. Encoded protein: CASSLDVVNTEAFF. The chain combines TRBV5-1 with TRBJ1-1; no reliable D call. The germline V gene has CDR1 SGHRS and CDR2 YFSETQ. The V and J ends lost 0 bases and 0 bases respectively, with 6 bases between them. The CDR3 length is 14 residues.

In this sample, this clonotype turned up many times. The chain is built from TRBV5-1 and TRBJ2-1; D tentatively fits TRBD1 or TRBD2 (5 bases each). Trimming took 4 bases from V and 9 from J, leaving 17 bases between them. CDR1 is SGHRS, CDR2 YFSETQ, per germline. The length of the CDR3 is 14 residues. CDR3 coding DNA: TGCGCCAGCAGCCGGGACCAGGGCACGGGTGAGCAGTTCTTC. It yields the protein CASSRDQGTGEQFF.